This T cell receptor (beta chain) was sequenced for a study of human T cells and chemical hapten exposure. Study-wide context: Diphenylcyclopropenone was applied weekly to patients' scalps across the roughly 23-week study. Overall study results and limits: Patch test scores rose with PT1 expanded TCR counts, a positive correlation.

Note on this clonotype: The antigen is unknown.

Losses at the gene ends were 2 bases for V and 4 bases for J; bases not matched to a gene: 12. The CDR3 loop spans 17 amino acids. Germline loops: CDR1 MNHNS, CDR2 SASEGT. TCRdb reanalysed the RACE reads using MiXCR and keeps one entry per CDR3 protein. The table includes roughly 100,000 distinct CDR3 sequences, less than 40% detected once. The time point was: patch test 3, about 24 weeks after DPC sensitization. Described treatment: therapeutic diphenylcyclopropenone sensitization with weekly scalp DPC. Sample: whole blood, taken in connection with sensitization to the hapten diphenylcyclopropenone (DPC). This TCR was recovered from a man aged 35 to 55 with alopecia areata. Some clones in this sample may be carry-over from other donors' samples. This chain uses TRBV6-1 with TRBJ2-7; 9 bases agree with TRBD1. CDR3: CASSELSPGQGSYEQYF. The CDR3 region has the DNA TGTGCCAGCAGTGAACTCAGTCCGGGACAGGGATCATACGAGCAGTACTTC.